These 15 T cell receptor beta chains share one sample of origin, sequenced in a study of blood T cell repertoires in COVID-19 (dated by TCRdb to about 2020). Library preparation employed the immunoSEQ multiplex PCR assay. Sourced from immuneACCESS, this table was stored by TCRdb with only in-frame sequences that have V and J called. A share of the clones is absent; for the studies checked, an unresolved V gene accounts for under half, and the remainder has no known explanation. Here the sample has approximately 310,000 clones; approximately 89% occur a single time. Approximately 8.1% of the sample is taken by the ten largest. Sequenced input: peripheral blood. The source is a woman in her forties or fifties who had recovered from COVID-19.

This chain joins TRBV9 and TRBJ2-1; weak D call: TRBD2 (6 bases). Germline assignment: CDR1 SGDLS and CDR2 YYNGEE. The CDR3 covers 15 residues. Trimming left V 2 bases short and J 5 bases short, with 14 bases between. The chain's CDR3 is CASSVSGWLDNEQFF. Written as DNA, the CDR3 is TGTGCCAGCAGCGTCAGCGGGTGGCTGGACAATGAGCAGTTCTTC.

V usage is TRBV9 and J usage is TRBJ2-3; 13 bases map to TRBD2. With 2 bases clipped from V and 4 bases from J, the junction kept 1 base outside the gene matches. Germline V gene sequence: CDR1 SGDLS, CDR2 YYNGEE. CDR3 length equals 15 residues. The CDR3 protein is CASSVTSGRSDTQYF. CDR3 nucleotide sequence: TGTGCCAGCAGCGTGACTAGCGGGAGGTCAGATACGCAGTATTTT.

The chain employs TRBV6-2 or TRBV6-3 and TRBJ1-5; no definite D call. V gave up 3 bases and J gave up 2 bases, with 8 bases separating them. This CDR3 comprises 14 residues. The germline gives CDR1 MNHEY, CDR2 SVGEGT. CDR3 region: CASSYGEGNQPQHF. In DNA, the CDR3 is TGTGCCAGCAGTTATGGAGAGGGCAATCAGCCCCAGCATTTT.

This chain uses TRBV7-8 with TRBJ1-5; 12 bases match TRBD1. The J segment lost 3 bases and the V segment lost 5 bases, leaving 5 bases of the junction unmatched. The V gene's germline CDR1 is SGHVS and CDR2 FQNEAQ. The CDR3 runs to 16 residues. The DNA of the CDR3 is TGTGCCAGCAGCGGGGACAGGGGGCGCGACAATCAGCCCCAGCATTTT. Translated, it gives CASSGDRGRDNQPQHF.

The chain uses TRBV4-2 and TRBJ1-2; TRBD1 matches at 9 bases. CDR1 is LGHNA and CDR2 is YNFKEQ in the germline V gene. The CDR3 totals 16 residues. The J segment lost 6 bases and the V segment lost 1 base, leaving 9 bases of the junction unmatched. The CDR3 is CASSQARTGEADGYTF. Written as DNA, the CDR3 is TGTGCCAGCAGCCAAGCTAGGACAGGGGAAGCGGATGGCTACACCTTC.

The genes are TRBV11-2 and TRBJ2-5, with unresolved D. The CDR3 has 12 amino acids. Trimming removed 5 bases at V and 4 bases at J, with 8 bases between. Per the germline V gene, CDR1 is SGHAT and CDR2 is FQNNGV. Written as DNA, the CDR3 is TGTGCCAGCAGCGTGGGCCCAGAGACCCAGTACTTC. Protein sequence: CASSVGPETQYF.

This chain joins TRBV6-6 and TRBJ1-2; 11 nucleotides match TRBD1. Germline trimming cut 4 bases from V and 7 bases from J; bases unmatched to any gene: 8. Germline V lookup: CDR1 MNHNY, CDR2 SVGAGI (reference sequence). CDR3 size: 15 residues. The CDR3 loop is CASSSEGQGARGYTF. The DNA of the CDR3 is TGTGCCAGCAGTTCCGAAGGACAGGGGGCGCGTGGCTACACCTTC.

J is TRBJ2-5 and V is TRBV11-2; 7 nucleotides match TRBD1. This CDR3 comprises 15 residues. Germline V lookup: CDR1 SGHAT, CDR2 FQNNGV. V was pared by 5 bases and J by 0 bases, with 6 bases of the junction left unmatched. In DNA form, the CDR3 reads TGTGCCAGCAGCAGCCCCGGGACAGACCAAGAGACCCAGTACTTC. It encodes CASSSPGTDQETQYF.

J is TRBJ1-5 and V is TRBV7-2; possibly TRBD1 for D (6 bases). The CDR3 totals 14 residues. Germline loops: CDR1 SGHTA, CDR2 FQGNSA. Trimming took off 3 bases at V and 5 bases at J, with 11 bases between the two ends. CDR3 in DNA: TGTGCCAGCAGCTTCGGACAGCTTTATCAGCCCCAGCATTTT. Translating it yields CASSFGQLYQPQHF.

The chain couples TRBV30 to TRBJ2-3; 8 bases agree with TRBD1. V was pared by 5 bases and J by 9 bases, with 10 bases of the junction left unmatched. Germline lookup yields CDR1 GTSNPN and CDR2 SVGIG (reference sequence). The CDR3 extends over 13 amino acids. The CDR3 protein is CAWLDRGVETQYF. CDR3 DNA sequence: TGTGCCTGGCTCGACAGGGGCGTCGAGACGCAGTATTTT.

The chain combines TRBV19 with TRBJ1-3; D not certain. V was cut by 3 bases and J by 2 bases, with 11 bases left in between. CDR1 and CDR2 (germline): LNHDA, SQIVND (reference sequence). The length of the CDR3 is 15 residues. This CDR3 is CASSISAGTGNTIYF. CDR3 coding DNA: TGTGCCAGTAGTATTTCAGCAGGCACTGGAAACACCATATATTTT.

This clone came up once. V usage is TRBV4-1 and J usage is TRBJ1-2; TRBD1 might be the D (5 bases). CDR1 is MGHRA, CDR2 YSYEKL, per germline. V was cut by 1 base and J by 1 base, with 13 bases left in between. This CDR3 comprises 16 residues. CDR3 amino acids: CASSQGPRDNNYGYTF. CDR3 in DNA: TGCGCCAGCAGCCAAGGTCCCAGGGATAATAACTATGGCTACACCTTC.

The chain combines TRBV3-1 (or the pseudogene TRBV3-2) with TRBJ1-4; the match to TRBD1 covers 7 bases. V dropped 3 bases and J dropped 10; count of bases not matched to a gene: 8. The V gene's germline CDR1 is LGHDT and CDR2 YNNKEL (reference sequence). The CDR3 runs to 14 residues. CDR3 DNA: TGTGCCAGCAGCCAGGCGGACAGGTTCGGAAAACTGTTTTTT. This gives the protein CASSQADRFGKLFF.

The genes are TRBV4-3 and TRBJ1-1; D might be TRBD1 (5 bases). The CDR3 spans 14 residues. V gave up 1 base and J gave up 5 bases, with 11 bases separating them. From germline, CDR1 is LGHNA and CDR2 YSLEER. CDR3 DNA: TGCGCCAGCAGCCAAGTAGTTCAGGGAACTGAAGCTTTCTTT. Encoded protein: CASSQVVQGTEAFF.

The rearrangement joins TRBV24-1 to TRBJ2-1; TRBD1 agrees at 8 bases. V trimming: 9 bases; J trimming: 3 bases; junction bases outside the gene matches: 9. The CDR3 runs to 15 residues. Germline loops: CDR1 KGHDR, CDR2 SFDVKD. The CDR3 is CATGESGGGYNEQFF. The CDR3 bases are TGTGCCACCGGGGAGTCAGGGGGCGGCTACAATGAGCAGTTCTTC.